These T cell receptor beta chains were read from a single sample in a study of PD-1 blockade in classical Hodgkin lymphoma. TCRdb's copy holds only in-frame clones and misses some; the assay was immunoSEQ multiplex PCR. The sample includes about 90,000 clones, more than 80% of them seen just once. The starting material was peripheral blood mononuclear cells (PBMCs), obtained before the fourth cycle of nivolumab. Receptors were obtained from a human donor with classical Hodgkin lymphoma. The CDR3 runs from the conserved cysteine through the conserved F or W. The D gene is left open where the match is weak. The size of a clone is reported for some rows only, either as once, few or many, or as a class for expanded clones.

TRBJ2-1	16	NA	TRBV6-5	TRBD2	TGTGCCAGCAGTTACCTTGGACTAGCGGAATACAATGAGCAGTTCTTC	CASSYLGLAEYNEQFF
TRBJ2-3	15	NA	TRBV6-5	TRBD1	TGTGCCAGCAGTTACGGGACAGGGAGTACAGATACGCAGTATTTT	CASSYGTGSTDTQYF
TRBJ2-5	13	NA	TRBV7-8	NA	TGTGCCAGCAGCTTAGACGCGTGGGAGACCCAGTACTTC	CASSLDAWETQYF
TRBJ2-1	15	NA	TRBV4-1	TRBD2	TGCGCCAGCAGCCCTCCGGGAGGGCCGGGGTATGAGCAGTTCTTC	CASSPPGGPGYEQFF
TRBJ2-3	13	NA	TRBV5-1	NA	TGCGCCAGCAGCTTGGCCCTAGCGACTACGCAGTATTTT	CASSLALATTQYF
TRBJ2-1	14	NA	TRBV30	NA	TGTGCCTGGAGTGCGACGGGAGCCTACAATGAGCAGTTCTTC	CAWSATGAYNEQFF
TRBJ1-2	13	NA	TRBV7-6	NA	TGTGCCAGCAGCTTCCAACAAAACTATGGCTACACCTTC	CASSFQQNYGYTF
TRBJ1-1	13	NA	TRBV18	NA	TGTGCCAGCTCACCACCGGTGCAGGCGCGGGCTTTCTTT	CASSPPVQARAFF
TRBJ1-2	13	NA	TRBV2	NA	TGTGCCAGCAGTGAAGCGCGACCAAGTGGCTACACCTTC	CASSEARPSGYTF
TRBJ2-5	15	NA	TRBV18	NA	TGTGCCAGCTCAAGGGACGGATTCGTTCAAGAGACCCAGTACTTC	CASSRDGFVQETQYF
TRBJ2-2	14	NA	TRBV7-8	NA	TGTGCCAGCAGCGGGGGACCCTACACCGGGGAGCTGTTTTTT	CASSGGPYTGELFF
TRBJ1-1	13	NA	TRBV19	NA	TGTGCCAGTATTCGGACCGGGAGACCTGAAGCTTTCTTT	CASIRTGRPEAFF
TRBJ2-1	14	NA	TRBV5-1	TRBD2	TGCGCCAGCAGCTCAGCGGGAGGATGGGATGAGCAGTTCTTC	CASSSAGGWDEQFF
TRBJ2-1	13	NA	TRBV30	NA	TGTGCCTGGAGCCCGGGTCCAGTAAATGAGCAGTTCTTC	CAWSPGPVNEQFF
TRBJ2-7	15	NA	TRBV19	NA	TGTGCCAGTAGTTCCCGGGGGGCGGTCTCCTACGAGCAGTACTTC	CASSSRGAVSYEQYF
TRBJ1-1	14	NA	TRBV18	NA	TGTGCCAGCTCACCCGGGTCCGGAAACACTGAAGCTTTCTTT	CASSPGSGNTEAFF
TRBJ1-1	16	NA	TRBV12-5	TRBD1	TGTGCTAGTGGTCCCCGGGACAGAATGTACGACACTGAAGCTTTCTTT	CASGPRDRMYDTEAFF
TRBJ2-3	14	NA	TRBV10-3	NA	TGTGCCATCAGCCCGGGACGGAGCACAGATACGCAGTATTTT	CAISPGRSTDTQYF
TRBJ1-4	15	NA	TRBV6-5	NA	TGTGCCAGCAGCCCTACCGGGACAACTAATGAAAAACTGTTTTTT	CASSPTGTTNEKLFF
TRBJ1-2	14	NA	TRBV4-1	NA	TGCGCCAGCAGCCAAATAGGGTTAAACTATGGCTACACCTTC	CASSQIGLNYGYTF
TRBJ2-3	16	NA	TRBV5-1	TRBD2	TGCGCCAGCAGCTTAGAACTAGCGGGAAGCACAGATACGCAGTATTTT	CASSLELAGSTDTQYF
TRBJ2-2	15	NA	TRBV7-9	NA	TGTGCCAGCAGCTCCCGGGACGGACGAGCCGGGGAGCTGTTTTTT	CASSSRDGRAGELFF
TRBJ2-2	15	once	TRBV7-7	NA	TGTGCCAGCAGACCGGACACCCTGAACACCGGGGAGCTGTTTTTT	CASRPDTLNTGELFF
TRBJ1-2	14	NA	TRBV5-4	NA	TGTGCCAGCAGCTTTGGGACAACCACTTATGGCTACACCTTC	CASSFGTTTYGYTF
TRBJ1-2	13	NA	TRBV25-1	NA	TGTGCCAGCAGTGTCACCACTAACTATGGCTACACCTTC	CASSVTTNYGYTF
TRBJ2-1	12	NA	TRBV6-1	NA	TGTGCCAGCAGGCCATTGGGCAATGAGCAGTTCTTC	CASRPLGNEQFF
TRBJ1-1	12	NA	TRBV7-2	NA	TGTGCCAGCAGCTTAGGGACGGTTGAAGCTTTCTTT	CASSLGTVEAFF
TRBJ2-3	13	NA	TRBV19	TRBD1	TGTGCCAGTAGTATGGGGACAGAGGGTACGCAGTATTTT	CASSMGTEGTQYF
TRBJ2-2	13	NA	TRBV4-1	NA	TGCGCCAGCAGCCCTCCGAACACCGGGGAGCTGTTTTTT	CASSPPNTGELFF
TRBJ1-1	12	NA	TRBV29-1	NA	TGCAGCGCGGGACGGTCGAACACTGAAGCTTTCTTT	CSAGRSNTEAFF
TRBJ2-3	14	NA	TRBV7-9	NA	TGTGCCAGCTCCACAGGGCTCAGCCCAGATACGCAGTATTTT	CASSTGLSPDTQYF
TRBJ1-2	12	NA	TRBV30	NA	TGTGCCTGGAGTCAGGGGCTAGGCGGCTACACCTTC	CAWSQGLGGYTF
TRBJ1-5	15	NA	TRBV19	NA	TGTGCCAGTAGTATAAAACGGGCAGGACTTCAGCCCCAGCATTTT	CASSIKRAGLQPQHF
TRBJ2-3	13	NA	TRBV2	NA	TGTGCCAGCATGGCGGGGAGCACAGATACGCAGTATTTT	CASMAGSTDTQYF
TRBJ1-1	14	NA	TRBV11-2	NA	TGTGCCAGCAGCCAGGATGGGTCGGGCACTGAAGCTTTCTTT	CASSQDGSGTEAFF
TRBJ2-7	17	NA	TRBV10-3	TRBD2	TGTGCCATCAGTGATCAGACGACTAGCGCCTACTCCTACGAGCAGTACTTC	CAISDQTTSAYSYEQYF
TRBJ2-7	17	NA	TRBV5-4	TRBD1	TGTGCCAGCAGCTCCTTTGGGGGACAGGGGTCCCCTCACGAGCAGTACTTC	CASSSFGGQGSPHEQYF
TRBJ2-3	16	NA	TRBV5-6	TRBD2	TGTGCCAGCAGTTCCGGGACTAGCGGGAAGGGGGATACGCAGTATTTT	CASSSGTSGKGDTQYF
TRBJ2-7	17	NA	TRBV23-1	NA	TGCGCCAGCAATACCTTGGGGCGAGAGGCGAGATCCTACGAGCAGTACTTC	CASNTLGREARSYEQYF
TRBJ2-7	16	NA	TRBV5-1	NA	TGCGCCAGCAGCTCGGCCTTGGGGGCGACGTCCTACGAGCAGTACTTC	CASSSALGATSYEQYF
TRBJ2-5	12	NA	TRBV2	NA	TGTGCCAGCAGCCCAGGGGTTGAGACCCAGTACTTC	CASSPGVETQYF
TRBJ1-1	14	few	TRBV19	NA	TGTGCCAGTAGTATAGAGGGAGCAGGGCATGAAGCTTTCTTT	CASSIEGAGHEAFF
TRBJ1-5	17	NA	TRBV15	NA	TGTGCCACCAGCAGAATAACCGGGACTCTTAGCAATCAGCCCCAGCATTTT	CATSRITGTLSNQPQHF
TRBJ2-3	13	NA	TRBV7-2	NA	TGTGCCAGCAGCTTATCTGGGGGTGATACGCAGTATTTT	CASSLSGGDTQYF
TRBJ2-7	14	medium-sized	TRBV5-5	NA	TGTGCCAGCAGCTCACCCGACAGGTCCGACGAGCAGTACTTC	CASSSPDRSDEQYF
TRBJ2-7	15	few	TRBV6-5	NA	TGTGCCAGCAGTTACGTGGGGGGAAGTATCGGCGTGCAGTACTTC	CASSYVGGSIGVQYF
TRBJ1-1	14	medium-sized	TRBV9	TRBD1	TGTGCCAGCAGCGGTACAGGGGCGAACACTGAAGCTTTCTTT	CASSGTGANTEAFF
TRBJ2-3	14	NA	TRBV30	NA	TGTGCCGGCCAGACAGGGACTAGCACAGATACGCAGTATTTT	CAGQTGTSTDTQYF
TRBJ1-1	16	NA	TRBV10-3	NA	TGTGCCATCAGCCTCTTCGAGGGAGGGGGTAACACTGAAGCTTTCTTT	CAISLFEGGGNTEAFF
TRBJ2-5	14	once	TRBV18	NA	TGTGCCAGCTCACCATGGGAGAGGCAAGAGACCCAGTACTTC	CASSPWERQETQYF
TRBJ2-1	13	NA	TRBV5-4	NA	TGTGCCAGCAGCCCCGGGTGGAAGGATGAGCAGTTCTTC	CASSPGWKDEQFF
TRBJ2-1	15	NA	TRBV5-5	NA	TGTGCCAGCAGCTTAGCGGCCAGCTCCTACAATGAGCAGTTCTTC	CASSLAASSYNEQFF
TRBJ2-5	14	NA	TRBV27	NA	TGTGCCAGCAGTTTAATATCCGACCAAGAGACCCAGTACTTC	CASSLISDQETQYF
TRBJ2-3	12	NA	TRBV7-2	NA	TGTGCCAGCAGCCCGACGTCATATACGCAGTATTTT	CASSPTSYTQYF
TRBJ2-3	15	once	TRBV29-1	TRBD1	TGCAGCGTTGTTCTGAGACAGGGGACCACAGATACGCAGTATTTT	CSVVLRQGTTDTQYF
TRBJ1-2	14	once	TRBV19	NA	TGTGCCAGTAGTAGGGACGGGACTAACTATGGCTACACCTTC	CASSRDGTNYGYTF
TRBJ2-7	12	NA	TRBV10-1	NA	TGCGCCAGCAGTGGGGGACCCGGGAAGCAGTACTTC	CASSGGPGKQYF
TRBJ2-5	13	NA	TRBV7-3	NA	TGTGCCAGCAGCTTCGGCCCCCAAGAGACCCAGTACTTC	CASSFGPQETQYF
TRBJ1-1	13	NA	TRBV29-1	TRBD1	TGCAGCTCCAGGGGACAGTCGGGCACTGAAGCTTTCTTT	CSSRGQSGTEAFF